This T cell receptor (beta chain) came from a study of blood T cell repertoires in COVID-19 (dated by TCRdb to the early 2020s). Study-level background: The collaborator samples originated in the United States, Italy and Spain and spanned the acute and convalescent phases of COVID-19. Nearly every sample came with metadata listing a de-identified subject ID, COVID-19 status, age in years and sex. Where HLA class I and class II types were available, the types were taken from metadata supplied by the sample provider, not from assay-based typing. Samples were obtained from the ongoing ImmuneRACE study (first 160 participants) and from over 1,000 subjects provided by 6 global collaborators. The repertoires were made available in a free public database intended to serve as a resource for research on the immune response to SARS-CoV-2. The prospective study material was composed of cDNA or gDNA derived from T cells, B-cell-depleted T cells, or PBMCs. Subjects who had been exposed to COVID-19, were actively infected with it, or had recovered from it provided the deeply sampled blood TCRbeta repertoires that made up the dataset. General findings and caveats noted by the study authors: How much clinical and demographic metadata was included differed by source and by participant, and the metadata was provided uncurated.

Participants in the prospective study were enrolled through a virtual design, were aged about 18 to 100 years, and lived in approximately 25 United States geographic areas. In the prospective study, cohorts were assigned on the basis of participant-reported clinical history obtained from a screening survey and a study questionnaire. Exposed participants had been in contact with someone with a PCR-confirmed or clinician-diagnosed COVID-19 case within 2 weeks of study entry. Each participant in the prospective study had whole blood, serum and a nasopharyngeal or oropharyngeal swab collected by mobile phlebotomists. Over a roughly 2-month period, participants in the prospective study had the option of providing additional blood draws and questionnaires. Blood samples from the prospective study were shipped frozen or at room temperature prior to DNA extraction. Comment on this clone: The specificity of this receptor is unknown. The input lacks base qualities; no much larger clone sits a single base away.

TCRbeta CDR3 regions were amplified from genomic DNA by means of the immunoSEQ Assay, a bias-controlled multiplex PCR. Per the authors' processing: Nucleated cell counts per sample were estimated from amplification of reference gene primers within the assay. To quantify the absolute abundance of each unique TCRbeta CDR3 rearrangement, sequence reads were collapsed and filtered. For each sample, productive Simpson clonality was calculated as the square root of Simpson's diversity index over productive rearrangements. The table was pulled from immuneACCESS by TCRdb, which kept in-frame rearrangements only. Such tables lose some clones; where checked, under half of the loss comes from unresolved V genes, and the rest has no known cause. For V, J and clone size, that table is used; D and trimming come from the DNA. This sample comprises fewer than 350,000 clones, 85% of them detected only once. Of the sample, approximately 1.9% is held by the ten largest clones.

The germline V gene sets CDR1 to MGHRA and CDR2 to YSYEKL. At the junction V is shortened by 0 bases and J by 2 bases, with 10 bases in between. Measured from the cysteine to the phenylalanine, the CDR3 is 15 residues long. CDR3 DNA only is kept here, 45 bases in frame from base 1. The clonotype was recovered from a woman aged 25 to 45 who had been exposed to COVID-19. Sequencing was carried out using PBMCs or T cells enriched from blood (not recorded which). The receptor chain draws on TRBV4-1 and TRBJ2-5; TRBD2 could be the D gene, as 6 bases match. In nucleotide form, the sequence is TGCGCCAGCAGCCAAGAACCGCGGGATCAAGAGACCCAGTACTTC. Protein translation: CASSQEPRDQETQYF.